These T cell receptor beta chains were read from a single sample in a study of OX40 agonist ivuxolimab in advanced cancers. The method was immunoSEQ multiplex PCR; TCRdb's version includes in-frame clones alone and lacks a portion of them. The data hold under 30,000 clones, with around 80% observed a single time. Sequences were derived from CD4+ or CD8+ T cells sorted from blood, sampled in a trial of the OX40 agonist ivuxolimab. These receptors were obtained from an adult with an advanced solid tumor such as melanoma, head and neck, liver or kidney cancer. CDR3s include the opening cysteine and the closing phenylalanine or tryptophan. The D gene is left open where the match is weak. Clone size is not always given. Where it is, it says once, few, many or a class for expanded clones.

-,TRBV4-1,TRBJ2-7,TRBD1,CASSQVETGVSYEQYF,TGCGCCAGCAGCCAAGTAGAGACAGGGGTCTCCTACGAGCAGTACTTC
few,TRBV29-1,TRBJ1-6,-,CSAKVGESSPLHF,TGCAGCGCTAAGGTAGGGGAAAGTTCACCCCTCCACTTT
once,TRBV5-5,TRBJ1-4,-,CASSSSGATNEKLFF,TGTGCCAGCAGCTCCTCGGGGGCAACTAATGAAAAACTGTTTTTT
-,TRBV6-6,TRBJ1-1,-,CASSSSEAFF,TGTGCCAGCAGTAGCAGTGAAGCTTTCTTT
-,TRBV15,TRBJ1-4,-,CATSREQTNEKLFF,TGTGCCACCAGCAGAGAACAGACTAATGAAAAACTGTTTTTT
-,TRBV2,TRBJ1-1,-,CALSEELMNTEAFF,TGTGCCCTTAGCGAAGAGCTAATGAACACTGAAGCTTTCTTT
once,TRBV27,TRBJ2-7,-,CASSFPGSEQYF,TGTGCCAGCAGTTTCCCGGGGAGCGAGCAATACTTC
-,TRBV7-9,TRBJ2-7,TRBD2,CASSSPPSGGTYEQYF,TGTGCCAGCAGCTCTCCGCCTAGCGGGGGCACCTACGAGCAGTACTTC
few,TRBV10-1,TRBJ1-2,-,CASSGVYTF,TGCGCCAGCAGTGGGGTGTACACCTTC
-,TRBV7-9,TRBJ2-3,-,CASSLEGGPIEDTQYF,TGTGCCAGCAGCTTAGAGGGGGGGCCGATTGAAGATACGCAGTATTTT
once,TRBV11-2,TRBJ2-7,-,CASSWLGGSYEQYF,TGTGCCAGCAGCTGGCTAGGTGGGTCCTACGAGCAGTACTTC
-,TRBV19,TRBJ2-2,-,CASSAYRDAGELFF,TGTGCCAGTAGTGCGTACAGGGACGCCGGGGAGCTGTTTTTT
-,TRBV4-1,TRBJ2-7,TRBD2,CASSQLLPGLAGPYEQYF,TGCGCCAGCAGCCAACTCCTCCCAGGGCTAGCGGGGCCCTACGAGCAGTACTTC
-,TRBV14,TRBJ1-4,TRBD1,CASSDRAEKLFF,TGTGCCAGCAGCGACAGGGCTGAAAAACTGTTTTTT
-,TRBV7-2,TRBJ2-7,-,CASSLWGTSNYEQYF,TGTGCCAGCAGCTTATGGGGTACTTCAAACTACGAGCAGTACTTC
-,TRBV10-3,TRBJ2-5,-,CAISDPVERTQYF,TGTGCCATCAGTGACCCAGTGGAGAGGACCCAGTACTTC
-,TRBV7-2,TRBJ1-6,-,CASSPTPGPNSPLHF,TGTGCCAGCAGCCCAACCCCGGGGCCTAATTCACCCCTCCACTTT
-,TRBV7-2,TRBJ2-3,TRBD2,CASSLTGGRLDTQYF,TGTGCCAGCAGCTTAACGGGGGGGCGTCTGGATACGCAGTATTTT
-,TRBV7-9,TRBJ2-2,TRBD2,CASSSGLAGGPNTGELFF,TGTGCCAGCAGCTCGGGACTAGCGGGGGGCCCGAACACCGGGGAGCTGTTTTTT
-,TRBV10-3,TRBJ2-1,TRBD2,CAISESRLAGPYNEQFF,TGTGCCATCAGTGAGTCCCGACTAGCGGGCCCCTACAATGAGCAGTTCTTC
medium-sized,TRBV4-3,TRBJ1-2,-,CASSRGRRQKPFNGYTF,TGCGCCAGCAGCCGGGGTAGAAGACAGAAACCCTTCAATGGCTACACCTTC
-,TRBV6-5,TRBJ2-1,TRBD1,CASSYPNGTGDGEQFF,TGTGCCAGCAGTTACCCAAACGGGACAGGGGATGGTGAGCAGTTCTTC
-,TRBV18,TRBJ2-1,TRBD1,CASLLQGDEQFF,TGTGCCAGCTTATTACAGGGGGATGAGCAGTTCTTC
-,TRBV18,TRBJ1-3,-,CASSPQGGDPGDTIYF,TGTGCCAGCTCACCGCAGGGCGGGGACCCCGGGGACACCATATATTTT
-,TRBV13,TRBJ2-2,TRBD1,CASSDEGGAGTGELFF,TGTGCCAGCAGCGATGAAGGGGGCGCGGGCACCGGGGAGCTGTTTTTT
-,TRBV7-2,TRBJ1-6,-,CASSSRPGPLHF,TGTGCCAGCAGCTCCCGTCCGGGGCCCCTCCACTTT
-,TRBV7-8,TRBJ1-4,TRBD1,CASSQTGEANEKLFF,TGTGCCAGCAGCCAAACAGGGGAGGCTAATGAAAAACTGTTTTTT
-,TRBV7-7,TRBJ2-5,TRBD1,CASSSNQGDRETQYF,TGTGCCAGCAGCTCCAATCAGGGGGATCGGGAGACCCAGTACTTC
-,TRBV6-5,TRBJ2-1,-,CASSYSISGNYNEQFF,TGTGCCAGCAGTTACTCGATTTCAGGGAACTACAATGAGCAGTTCTTC
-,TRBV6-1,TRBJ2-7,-,CASTSRRDEQYF,TGTGCCAGCACCTCCCGAAGGGACGAGCAGTACTTC
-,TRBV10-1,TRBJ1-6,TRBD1,CASSPGQGRNSPLHF,TGCGCCAGCAGCCCCGGACAGGGGAGAAATTCACCCCTCCACTTT
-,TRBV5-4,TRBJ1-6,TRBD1,CASSLPGQTNIGNSPLHF,TGTGCCAGCAGCTTGCCGGGACAGACGAACATCGGGAATTCACCCCTCCACTTT
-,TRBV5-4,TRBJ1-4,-,CASSPETEEKLFF,TGTGCCAGCAGCCCCGAGACAGAGGAAAAACTGTTTTTT
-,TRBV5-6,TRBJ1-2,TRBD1,CASSPGTDFGYTF,TGTGCCAGCAGCCCCGGGACAGATTTTGGCTACACCTTC
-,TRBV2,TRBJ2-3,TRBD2,CASRPIAGTDTQYF,TGTGCCAGCAGGCCCATAGCGGGGACAGATACGCAGTATTTT
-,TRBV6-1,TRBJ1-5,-,CASSEGNWVLNQPQHF,TGTGCCAGCAGTGAAGGGAATTGGGTCCTAAATCAGCCCCAGCATTTT
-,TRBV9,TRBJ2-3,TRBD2,CASSVGSGVTDTQYF,TGTGCCAGCAGCGTAGGTAGCGGGGTCACAGATACGCAGTATTTT
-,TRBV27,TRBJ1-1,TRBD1,CASSATGAPTEAFF,TGTGCCAGCAGTGCTACAGGGGCCCCAACTGAAGCTTTCTTT
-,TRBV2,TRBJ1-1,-,CASSAINTEAFF,TGTGCCAGCAGTGCGATTAACACTGAAGCTTTCTTT
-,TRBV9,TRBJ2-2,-,CASSVEGKAANTGELFF,TGTGCCAGCAGCGTAGAAGGGAAGGCCGCGAACACCGGGGAGCTGTTTTTT
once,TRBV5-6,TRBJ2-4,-,CASTPRRGIQYF,TGTGCCAGCACTCCTCGGAGAGGCATTCAGTACTTC
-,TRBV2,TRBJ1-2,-,CATDKQLINGYTF,TGTGCCACAGACAAGCAACTTATTAATGGCTACACCTTC
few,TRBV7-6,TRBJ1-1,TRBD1,CASSSGQGTRPAFF,TGTGCCAGCAGCTCCGGACAGGGGACGAGGCCAGCTTTCTTT
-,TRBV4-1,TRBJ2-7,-,CASSQRSPSYRGGVYEQYF,TGCGCCAGCAGCCAAAGGTCACCATCCTATAGGGGGGGAGTCTACGAGCAGTACTTC
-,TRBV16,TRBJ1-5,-,CASSLKAGAEQPQHF,TGTGCCAGCAGCCTAAAGGCAGGGGCTGAGCAGCCCCAGCATTTT
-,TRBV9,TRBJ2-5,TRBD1,CASSAQDRVFQETQYF,TGTGCCAGCAGCGCCCAGGACAGGGTTTTCCAAGAGACCCAGTACTTC
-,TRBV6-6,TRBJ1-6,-,CASSYSRLGNSPLHF,TGTGCCAGCAGTTACTCGAGACTCGGGAATTCACCCCTCCACTTT
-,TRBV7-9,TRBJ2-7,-,CASSLPAGNHEQYF,TGTGCCAGCAGCTTACCCGCAGGGAATCACGAGCAGTACTTC
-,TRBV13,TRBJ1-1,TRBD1,CASSSSGTGLTEAFF,TGTGCCAGCAGCTCATCGGGGACAGGGCTCACTGAAGCTTTCTTT
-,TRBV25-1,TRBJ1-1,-,CASSDLGEGLNTEAFF,TGTGCCAGCAGTGATTTAGGGGAGGGATTGAACACTGAAGCTTTCTTT
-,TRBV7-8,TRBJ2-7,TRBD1,CASRTGGEQYF,TGTGCCAGCAGGACAGGGGGCGAGCAGTACTTC
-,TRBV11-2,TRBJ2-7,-,CASSPLGWAGFEQYF,TGTGCCAGCAGCCCCCTAGGGTGGGCCGGGTTCGAGCAGTACTTC
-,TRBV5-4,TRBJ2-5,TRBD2,CASSQGSSGVPGETQYF,TGCGCCAGCAGCCAAGGCTCTAGCGGGGTCCCAGGGGAGACCCAGTACTTC
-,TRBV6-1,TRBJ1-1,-,CASSYGRKAFF,TGTGCCAGCAGTTACGGCAGGAAGGCTTTCTTT
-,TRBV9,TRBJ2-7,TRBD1,CASSVAGTGYGEQYF,TGTGCCAGCAGCGTAGCGGGGACAGGGTATGGCGAGCAATACTTC
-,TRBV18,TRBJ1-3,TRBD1,CASSPDWTGQGNTIYF,TGTGCCAGCTCACCGGACTGGACAGGGCAAGGAAACACCATATATTTT
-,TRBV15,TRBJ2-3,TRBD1,CATSRPGTGLRDTQYF,TGTGCCACCAGCAGACCGGGGACAGGACTTAGGGATACGCAGTATTTT
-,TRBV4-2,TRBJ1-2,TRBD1,CASSQEAGTGYDGYTF,TGTGCCAGCAGCCAAGAGGCCGGGACAGGGTACGATGGCTACACCTTC
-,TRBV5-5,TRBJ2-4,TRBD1,CASSLGTGGRGVIQYF,TGTGCCAGCAGCTTAGGGACAGGGGGCCGGGGTGTCATTCAGTACTTC
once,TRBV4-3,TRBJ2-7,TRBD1,CASSQAGQGYEQYF,TGCGCCAGCAGCCAAGCAGGACAGGGATACGAGCAGTACTTC